The 8 T cell receptor beta chains presented below share a single source sample, sequenced in a study of regulatory T cells in long-lasting Graves disease (dated by TCRdb to about 2021). The method was multiplex PCR. The reads were generated on an Illumina HiSeq 4000. CDR3 regions were amplified by Arm-PCR with iRepertoire HTBI primers to construct TCR beta libraries. The public reads were quality trimmed at Q25 with fastp and then assembled into clones with MiXCR by TCRdb, keeping productive beta chains. Entries are consolidated by CDR3 protein sequence, retaining the most common genes and DNA. Recorded for this sample are 400,000 or so distinct CDR3 sequences; around 22% of them occurred a single time. Of the sample, about a quarter is held by the ten largest clones. The sample's time point label, decoded: persistent/refractory GD, antithyroid drugs over 5 years with positive TRAb. For both TCR sequencing and RNA sequencing, RNA was extracted from PBMCs using TRIzol.

The material sequenced was peripheral blood mononuclear cells (PBMCs), taken when the disease was refractory, from a patient treated with antithyroid drugs. These receptors came from a female donor with Graves disease.

The chain is built from TRBV28 and TRBJ2-2; 7 nucleotides line up with TRBD1. Looked up from germline, CDR1 is MDHEN and CDR2 is SYDVKM. With 7 bases clipped from V and 1 base from J, the junction kept 3 bases outside the gene matches. CDR3 length: 14 residues. As DNA, the CDR3 is TGTGCCAGCATAGGGGACAGGAACACCGGGGAGCTGTTTTTT. Translation gives CASIGDRNTGELFF. Based on the CDR3 plus reference TRBV28 and TRBJ2-2, the full variable domain is DVKVTQSSRYLVKRTGEKVFLECVQDMDHENMFWYRQDPGLGLRLIYFSYDVKMKEKGDIPEGYSVSREKKERFSLILESASTNQTSMYLCASIGDRNTGELFFGEGSRLTVL.

V is TRBV7-9 and J is TRBJ2-5; 7 nucleotides line up with TRBD1. CDR3 length: 15 amino acids. Germline V lookup: CDR1 SEHNR, CDR2 FQNEAQ (reference sequence). Unmatched junction bases numbered 8, after V lost 2 bases and J lost 5 bases. This CDR3 reads CASSLPGTARETQYF. DNA of the CDR3: TGTGCCAGCAGCTTACCAGGGACAGCTCGGGAGACCCAGTACTTC.

V is TRBV2 and J is TRBJ2-3; D might be TRBD1 or TRBD2, each matching 5 bases. The CDR3 length is 17 residues. The germline gives CDR1 SNHLY, CDR2 FYNNEI. V lost 2 bases and J lost 3, with 18 bases in between. CDR3 sequence: CASSESLGTGSTDTQYF. CDR3 coding DNA: TGTGCCAGCAGTGAATCCCTGGGGACGGGCTCGACAGATACGCAGTATTTT.

Only a few counts were recorded for this clonotype. The chain links TRBV12-3 or TRBV12-4 to TRBJ2-5, with 7 bases identical to TRBD1. J was trimmed by 2 bases and V by 7 bases; bases with no gene match: 10. The CDR3 extends over 15 amino acids. CDR3 nucleotides: TGTGCCAGCACCATGACAGGGTTTGGTCAAGAGACCCAGTACTTC. This sequence encodes CASTMTGFGQETQYF.

This clonotype came up a few times. This rearrangement joins TRBV20-1 to TRBJ2-7; 8 positions agree with TRBD1. V dropped 2 bases and J dropped 3; count of bases not matched to a gene: 3. Germline V gene data show CDR1 as DFQATT and CDR2 as SNEGSKA (reference sequence). The CDR3 extends over 13 amino acids. CDR3 in DNA: TGCAGTGCTAGACGGACAGGGAACTACGAGCAGTACTTC. As protein: CSARRTGNYEQYF.

The sample holds many counts of this clonotype. This chain connects TRBV7-8 to TRBJ2-7; D call uncertain. CDR3 length: 14 amino acids. Trimming took off 2 bases at V and 2 bases at J, with 10 bases between the two ends. The germline V gene encodes CDR1 SGHVS and CDR2 FQNEAQ. The CDR3, as DNA: TGTGCCAGCAGCTTAACGGCAGTCACCTACGAGCAGTACTTC. Translated, it gives CASSLTAVTYEQYF.

This rearrangement joins TRBV5-1 to TRBJ1-3; tentatively, D is TRBD1 (6 bases). Trimming shortened V by 4 bases and J by 0 bases, and 11 bases separated the two germline ends. Germline lookup yields CDR1 SGHRS and CDR2 YFSETQ. The CDR3 covers 15 residues. In DNA form, the CDR3 reads TGCGCCAGCAGCCTCCAGGACAGCTCTGGAAACACCATATATTTT. It is translated as CASSLQDSSGNTIYF.

This clonotype was found a few times. This chain joins TRBV29-1 and TRBJ2-7, with TRBD1 matching over 11 bases. This CDR3 region has 14 residues. V was pared by 4 bases and J by 2 bases, with 4 bases of the junction left unmatched. CDR1 is SQVTM, CDR2 ANQGSEA, per germline. CDR3 in DNA: TGCAGCGTTGCTGTGGGACAGGGGGCCTACGAGCAGTACTTC. Translation gives CSVAVGQGAYEQYF.